A single sample gave rise to the 9 T cell receptor beta chains below, sequenced in a study of cytomegalovirus exposure and HLA in healthy donors. The PCR was carried out with 60 Vbeta primers and 13 Jbeta primers. This table comes from immunoSEQ multiplex PCR, and its TCRdb copy is limited to in-frame clones, with some not included. The sample data list about 140,000 clones. Sequencing input: PBMCs. The receptors come from a woman between 18 and 29 years old in good health and CMV-seronegative.

This sequence joins TRBV5-1 and TRBJ1-1; D possibly corresponds to TRBD1 (5 bases). Trimming pared 1 base from V and 1 base from J, leaving 11 bases between. This CDR3 comprises 15 residues. The germline V gene encodes CDR1 SGHRS and CDR2 YFSETQ. CDR3 DNA: TGCGCCAGCAGCTTGTCAGGGCAGACGAACACTGAAGCTTTCTTT. It translates to CASSLSGQTNTEAFF.

This chain uses TRBV2 with TRBJ1-4; weak D call: TRBD1 (5 bases). The CDR3 spans 14 residues. V lost 4 bases and J 5 bases, leaving 11 bases between the germline ends. Per the germline V gene, CDR1 is SNHLY and CDR2 is FYNNEI. CDR3 protein: CASSAQGRNEKLFF. CDR3 nucleotide sequence: TGTGCCAGCAGTGCTCAGGGAAGAAATGAAAAACTGTTTTTT.

In regard to this clone: The sample carries other DNA sequences with the same CDR3. This chain links TRBV5-1 with TRBJ2-6, with TRBD2 matching over 13 bases. The germline V gene has CDR1 SGHRS and CDR2 YFSETQ. The junction had 7 bases not matched to a gene; V was cut back by 0 bases and J by 1 base. This CDR3 region has 20 residues. The chain's CDR3 is CASSLGLAGGIASGANVLTF. The CDR3 region has the DNA TGCGCCAGCAGCTTGGGACTAGCGGGAGGAATAGCGTCTGGGGCCAACGTCCTGACTTTC.

A remark on this clone: At one end the junction does not follow the germline gene, possibly because of a read error. The V and J genes are TRBV7-7 and TRBJ2-5; D perhaps matches TRBD2 (5 bases). The CDR3 runs to 14 residues. The germline CDR1 and CDR2 sequences are SSHAT and FNYEAQ (reference sequence). The CDR3, as DNA: TGTGCTAGCAGCTTACTGGGAGACGGGGAGACCCAGTACTTC. The encoded protein is CASSLLGDGETQYF.

The chain has TRBV27 and TRBJ1-1; D not certain. This CDR3 comprises 12 residues. Germline V CDR1 and CDR2: MNHEY, SMNVEV (reference sequence). V was pared by 6 bases and J by 1 base, with 6 bases between. CDR3 region: CASRSGNTEAFF. The DNA for the CDR3 is TGTGCCAGCAGATCAGGGAACACTGAAGCTTTCTTT.

The V gene is TRBV5-1, the J gene TRBJ1-5; no definite D call. Trimming took 0 bases from V and 0 from J, leaving 7 bases between them. Germline V gene data show CDR1 as SGHRS and CDR2 as YFSETQ. The CDR3 runs to 15 residues. The CDR3 DNA is TGCGCCAGCAGCTTGGTCGCCGGTAGCAATCAGCCCCAGCATTTT. This gives the protein CASSLVAGSNQPQHF.

The rearrangement links TRBV6-6 to TRBJ1-1; D is perhaps TRBD1 (5 bases). The CDR3 totals 13 residues. Germline values: CDR1 MNHNY, CDR2 SVGAGI (reference sequence). Between the trimmed V and J ends, which lost 2 bases and 5 bases, there was a span of 9 bases. The CDR3 sequence is CASSYAGWTEAFF. CDR3 sequence (DNA): TGTGCCAGCAGTTACGCAGGGTGGACTGAAGCTTTCTTT.

The chain combines TRBV28 with TRBJ2-7, with 7 positions matching TRBD2. V was pared by 7 bases and J by 0 bases, with 6 bases of the junction left unmatched. The CDR3 extends over 14 amino acids. Per germline, CDR1 MDHEN and CDR2 SYDVKM. CDR3 DNA sequence: TGTGCCAGCAATTACGGCGGGAGCTCCTACGAGCAGTACTTC. It encodes CASNYGGSSYEQYF.

The rearrangement links TRBV18 to TRBJ2-2, with TRBD1 identical over 7 bases. V gave up 1 base and J gave up 2 bases; unmatched junction bases: 4. This CDR3 spans 16 amino acids. CDR1 and CDR2 from the germline V gene are KGHSH and LQKENI. The CDR3 reads CASSPQGARNTGELFF. The CDR3, as DNA: TGTGCCAGCTCACCACAGGGGGCGAGAAACACCGGGGAGCTGTTTTTT.